This T cell receptor (beta chain) comes out of a study of blood T cell repertoires in COVID-19. Whole-study context: COVID-19 samples collected from the United States, Italy and Spain covered acute and convalescent phases. The cDNA or gDNA used as material had been derived from T cells, B-cell-depleted T cells, or PBMCs.

Patients of the Seattle cohort, enrolled during active infection, were followed longitudinally. As handled by the study authors: The assay estimated nucleated cells by amplifying reference gene primers. Only in-frame clones appear in the TCRdb table, and some are missing; sequencing was by immunoSEQ multiplex PCR. V and J calls and clone size are those listed in that table; D and trimming were worked out from the DNA. The table has approximately 240,000 clones, around 90% seen once. The length of the CDR3 is 19 residues. V shed 5 bases, J shed 4 bases, and the junction held 13 bases outside the gene matches. From germline, CDR1 is SEHNR and CDR2 FQNEAQ (reference sequence).

The receptor's source is a man aged 25-45 years with COVID-19, enrolled during active disease. V usage is TRBV7-9 and J usage is TRBJ2-3; 15 positions match TRBD2. The specimen sequenced was peripheral blood. The chain's CDR3 is CASSPGLAGGPSPADTQYF. DNA of the CDR3: TGTGCCAGCAGCCCCGGACTAGCGGGGGGGCCAAGTCCAGCAGATACGCAGTATTTT.